The sequence of this T cell receptor beta chain was determined in a study of cytomegalovirus exposure and HLA in healthy donors. As for the study in general: A previous analysis identified 95 million to 140 million unique TCR beta sequences derived from around 200 million T cells. Out of 350 to 400 genotyped donors, about 81% belonged to the Caucasian-associated ancestry cluster. Points from the study as a whole: Altogether, 160 or so TCR beta chains were recorded as cytomegalovirus-associated.

This clone was seen a few times. The target antigen is unknown. The CDR3 length is 16 residues. V gave up 1 base and J gave up 3 bases; unmatched junction bases: 5. Germline V CDR1 and CDR2: MGHRA, YSYEKL. The primer mix had 60 Vbeta and 13 Jbeta primers. The protocol was immunoSEQ multiplex PCR, while the TCRdb copy is restricted to in-frame clones and leaves out a portion. The repertoire holds 250,000 to 350,000 clones, about 80% seen once, with roughly 0.3% in the top ten. The receptor's source is a girl between 2 and 10 years old in good health and CMV-seronegative. Sequencing used PBMCs. V gene TRBV4-1 combines with J gene TRBJ2-7; 11 positions match TRBD2. The CDR3 loop is CASSQGALAGGYEQYF. The DNA of the CDR3 is TGCGCCAGCAGCCAAGGTGCTCTAGCGGGAGGCTACGAGCAGTACTTC.